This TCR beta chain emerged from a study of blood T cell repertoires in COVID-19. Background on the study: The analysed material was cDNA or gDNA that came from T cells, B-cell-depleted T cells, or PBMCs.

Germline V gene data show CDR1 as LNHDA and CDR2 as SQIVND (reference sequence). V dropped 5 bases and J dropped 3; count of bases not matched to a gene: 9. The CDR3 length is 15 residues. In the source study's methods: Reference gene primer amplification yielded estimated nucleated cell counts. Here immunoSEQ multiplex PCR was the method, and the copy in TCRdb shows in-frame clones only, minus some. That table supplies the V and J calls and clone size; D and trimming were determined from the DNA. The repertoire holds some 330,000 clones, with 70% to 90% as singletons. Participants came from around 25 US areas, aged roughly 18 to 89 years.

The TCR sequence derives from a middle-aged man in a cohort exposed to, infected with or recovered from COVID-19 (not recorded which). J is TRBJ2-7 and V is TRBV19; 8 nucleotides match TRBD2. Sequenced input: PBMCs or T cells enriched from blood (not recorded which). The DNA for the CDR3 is TGTGCCAGTAGTCCGACCAGCGGGAGTGTCTACGAGCAGTACTTC. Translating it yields CASSPTSGSVYEQYF.